Listed below are T cell receptor beta chains from one sample, sequenced in a study of T cell clonotyping in hematopoietic cell transplantation. Clones were sequenced by immunoSEQ multiplex PCR, and TCRdb holds only the in-frame ones, with some missing. This table has about 4,800 clones, roughly 19% appearing once. Source: PBMCs, taken 180 days after allogeneic stem cell transplant. Receptors originate from a male patient aged 18 to 35 who had an allogeneic stem cell transplant, so the T cells may come from the graft donor. Some clones in this sample may be carry-over from other donors' samples. The CDR3 runs from the conserved cysteine through the conserved F or W. A D gene is named only where the DNA matches it firmly. Size values are once, few and many counts, or a class for expanded clones, and some rows have none.

abundance	d_gene	v_gene	j_gene	CDR3nt	CDR3aa
few	-	TRBV4-2	TRBJ2-5	TGTGCCAGCAGCCAAGACGCTGAGGAGACCCAGTACTTC	CASSQDAEETQYF
-	TRBD2	TRBV30	TRBJ2-5	TGTGCCCTGACGGGGGGGCATGAGACCCAGTACTTC	CALTGGHETQYF
-	TRBD1	TRBV30	TRBJ1-1	TGTGCCTGGAGTCGACAGGGAGACACTGAAGCTTTCTTT	CAWSRQGDTEAFF
-	TRBD2	TRBV29-1	TRBJ2-2	TGCAGCGTGGTTAAGCGGGGCGCGAACACCGGGGAGCTGTTTTTT	CSVVKRGANTGELFF
few	-	TRBV30	TRBJ2-6	TGTGCCTGGAGGCGAGGGCGACTCCGGGTTGGGGCCAACGTCCTGACTTTC	CAWRRGRLRVGANVLTF
few	-	TRBV6-5	TRBJ2-3	TGTGCCAGCAGTTACTCACCGGGCGCAGATACGCAGTATTTT	CASSYSPGADTQYF
few	TRBD2	TRBV7-8	TRBJ2-7	TGTGCCAGCGGGGGAGGGATCAACGAGCAGTACTTC	CASGGGINEQYF
-	-	TRBV30	TRBJ1-2	TGTGCCTGGAAGTTGTTTGGGAACTATGGCTACACCTTC	CAWKLFGNYGYTF
few	-	TRBV28	TRBJ2-7	TGTGCCAGCAGTTTAACTTCGGGACGCGAGCAGTACTTC	CASSLTSGREQYF
medium-sized	-	TRBV30	TRBJ1-1	TGTGCCTGGAAATTCCGGGGTACTGAAGCTTTCTTT	CAWKFRGTEAFF
-	-	TRBV1	TRBJ2-1	TGCACCAGCAGCCTCTGTTCTAGCGGGAGAGTCGATGAGCAGTTCTTC	CTSSLCSSGRVDEQFF
-	-	TRBV6-1	TRBJ1-5	TGTGCCAGCAGTGACCGGGCCTACAATCAGCCCCAGCATTTT	CASSDRAYNQPQHF
few	-	TRBV30	TRBJ1-1	TGTGCCTGGAGTGTGGCGCAGGTGAACACTGAAGCTTTCTTT	CAWSVAQVNTEAFF
medium-sized	-	TRBV29-1	TRBJ2-7	TGCAGCGTTGAAGCTATCCCGGGCTCCTACGAGCAGTACTTC	CSVEAIPGSYEQYF
large	-	TRBV29-1	TRBJ1-2	TGCAGCGTCTCCGTGGATTATGGCTACACCTTC	CSVSVDYGYTF
-	-	TRBV30	TRBJ2-3	TGTGCCTGGAGCCCCGAGAGGGAGGAAAGGGATACGCAGTATTTT	CAWSPEREERDTQYF
few	TRBD2	TRBV30	TRBJ2-5	TGTGCCTGGAGTGTACGAGCGGGAGGGGTGACCCAGTACTTC	CAWSVRAGGVTQYF
few	-	TRBV6-6	TRBJ1-1	TGTGCCACCAACAGCGGAGGGAACACTGAAGCTTTCTTT	CATNSGGNTEAFF
few	TRBD1	TRBV30	TRBJ1-2	TGTGCCTGGAGTCCGGGACAGGTTTCACACTATGGCTACACCTTC	CAWSPGQVSHYGYTF
-	-	TRBV30	TRBJ1-2	TGTGCCTGGAGTCCATCGGGGCCCTATGGCTACACCTTC	CAWSPSGPYGYTF
-	-	TRBV30	TRBJ1-5	TGTGCCTGGAGTGTAGACGCTAGCAATCAGCCCCAGCATTTT	CAWSVDASNQPQHF
medium-sized	-	TRBV5-6	TRBJ2-7	TGTGCCAGCAGCTTGTCTTCCTACGAGCAGTACTTC	CASSLSSYEQYF
-	-	TRBV6-5	TRBJ2-7	TGTGCCAGCAGTTACTCGGGGTCCTACGAGCAGTACTTC	CASSYSGSYEQYF
-	-	TRBV30	TRBJ1-4	TGTGCCTGGTCGGAGGACAGACGAAATGAAAAACTGTTTTTT	CAWSEDRRNEKLFF
-	-	TRBV7-9	TRBJ1-4	TGTGCCAGCAGCTTAAGGAGGGAAGATGAAAAACTGTTTTTT	CASSLRREDEKLFF
-	-	TRBV25-1	TRBJ1-1	TGTGCCAGCAGGGACGGCTGGGAGGGGTCTGAAGCTTTCTTT	CASRDGWEGSEAFF
-	-	TRBV6-6	TRBJ2-3	TGTGCCACCGGCCGGGGCACAGATACGCAGTATTTT	CATGRGTDTQYF
few	-	TRBV6-5	TRBJ2-3	TGTGCCAGCAGTTCAAATCCCTGGGATACGCAGTATTTT	CASSSNPWDTQYF
few	TRBD1	TRBV29-1	TRBJ1-1	TGCAGCGTCAGGGGGACCGACACTGAAGCTTTCTTT	CSVRGTDTEAFF
-	TRBD1	TRBV4-3	TRBJ2-5	TGCGCCAGCAGCCAAGCACGGACAGGGGGCAGGGAGACCCAGTACTTC	CASSQARTGGRETQYF
-	-	TRBV6-1	TRBJ1-1	TGTGCCAGCAGTAAAGGGGGGATCACTGAAGCTTTCTTT	CASSKGGITEAFF
large	TRBD1	TRBV6-5	TRBJ1-5	TGTGCCAGCAGTTACAGTCAGGGGGCGGCTCAGCCCCAGCATTTT	CASSYSQGAAQPQHF
few	-	TRBV6-1	TRBJ2-4	TGTGCCAGCAGTGAGGGGGACGGAGCAAACATTCAGTACTTC	CASSEGDGANIQYF
-	-	TRBV30	TRBJ1-2	TGTGCCGGTGGACAGTATGGCTACACCTTC	CAGGQYGYTF
few	TRBD1	TRBV15	TRBJ2-1	TGTGCCACCGGTAGGGCAGGGGGCTTCAATGAGCAGTTCTTC	CATGRAGGFNEQFF
-	TRBD1	TRBV13	TRBJ1-2	TGTGCCAGCAGCCGGACAGGGGGCGCGTATGGCTACACCTTC	CASSRTGGAYGYTF
-	-	TRBV6-5	TRBJ2-7	TGTGCCAGCAGTTACTTTTCGACAGACCCCCTGCAGTACTTC	CASSYFSTDPLQYF
-	-	TRBV6-5	TRBJ2-2	TGTGCCACCACCTTTCAGGCGACCGGGGAGCTGTTTTTT	CATTFQATGELFF
few	-	TRBV29-1	TRBJ2-5	TGCAGCTTGGGACGGGGGTACCAAGAGACCCAGTACTTC	CSLGRGYQETQYF
medium-sized	-	TRBV2	TRBJ1-1	TGTGCCGGCGGGGGGATGAACACTGAAGCTTTCTTT	CAGGGMNTEAFF
-	-	TRBV4-1	TRBJ2-6	TGCGCCAGCAGCTTGCAGAGGACCCTTAGCTCTGGGGCCAACGTCCTGACTTTC	CASSLQRTLSSGANVLTF
few	-	TRBV6-6	TRBJ2-2	TGTGCCAGCACAATTAACACCGGGGAGCTGTTTTTT	CASTINTGELFF
-	-	TRBV30	TRBJ2-7	TGTGCCTGGAGCTGGGCAGCCATATCCTACGAGCAGTACTTC	CAWSWAAISYEQYF
-	TRBD2	TRBV29-1	TRBJ2-7	TGCAGCGTTGACACGGACCGGGGGGGCAGTGGCGAGCAGTACTTC	CSVDTDRGGSGEQYF
-	TRBD1	TRBV30	TRBJ1-1	TGTGCCTGGACGTTCAGGGGGTTGTTCATGAACACTGAAGCTTTCTTT	CAWTFRGLFMNTEAFF
few	TRBD1	TRBV30	TRBJ1-6	TGTGCCTGGAGTGTAGACAGGGATGTCCCCCTCCACTTT	CAWSVDRDVPLHF
once	TRBD1	TRBV30	TRBJ2-7	TGTGCCTGGAGTGTACGTGGGACAGACTCCTACGAGCAGTACTTC	CAWSVRGTDSYEQYF
-	-	TRBV30	TRBJ2-1	TGTGCCCTTAGATTGCGCTCCTACAATGAGCAGTTCTTC	CALRLRSYNEQFF
few	-	TRBV30	TRBJ2-5	TGTGCCTGGATCCTCGCGGGGGAGACCCAGTACTTC	CAWILAGETQYF
few	TRBD2	TRBV19	TRBJ2-7	TGTGCCAGTAGTATCTCGACTAGCGGGAGGGGGAACTCCTACGAGCAGTACTTC	CASSISTSGRGNSYEQYF
few	-	TRBV30	TRBJ1-6	TGTGCCTGGGACTGGAATTCACCCCTCCACTTT	CAWDWNSPLHF
few	-	TRBV29-1	TRBJ2-5	TGCAGCGTCTGGGACTTGCAAGAGACCCAGTACTTC	CSVWDLQETQYF